One sample yielded the 26 T cell receptor beta chains listed below, sequenced in a study of post-analysis software for immune sequencing data. Study-wide points: In patients, a few TRBV segments were more frequent than in controls, with TRBV5-6, TRBV5-1 and TRBV20-1 among them.

cDNA libraries for TCR beta contained unique molecular identifiers. MiXCR, run by TCRdb on the PCR reads, gives a single entry per CDR3 protein. In the table there are hundreds of thousands of distinct CDR3 sequences, roughly 30% of which are singletons. Which antigens these TCRs recognize remains unknown. Sequenced input: blood. Source of these receptors: a girl aged 10 to 17 with multiple sclerosis.

This clonotype was observed many times. This chain uses TRBV12-3 or TRBV12-4 with TRBJ2-7; TRBD2 matches at 15 bases. The CDR3 has 20 residues. Trimming at V came to 1 base and at J to 4 bases, leaving 14 bases not matched to a gene. The CDR3 loop is CASSLEPGLAGGEPTYEQYF. CDR3 sequence (DNA): TGTGCCAGCAGTTTAGAGCCGGGACTAGCGGGGGGCGAGCCCACTTACGAGCAGTACTTC.

The chain employs TRBV6-2 or TRBV6-3 and TRBJ2-3; D is perhaps TRBD1 (6 bases). Trimming cost V 2 bases and J 2 bases, with 11 bases left between them. This CDR3 has 15 amino acids. Germline loops: CDR1 MNHEY, CDR2 SVGEGT. CDR3 DNA: TGTGCCAGCAGTTACAGGGACACACACACAGATACGCAGTATTTT. It yields the protein CASSYRDTHTDTQYF.

The rearrangement links TRBV11-2 to TRBJ2-1; 12 bases match TRBD2. Germline loops: CDR1 SGHAT, CDR2 FQNNGV. This CDR3 spans 16 amino acids. With V trimmed by 5 bases and J by 7 bases, 9 bases remained unmatched. CDR3 nucleotides: TGTGCCAGCAGCCCAGCAGGACTAGCGGGGTATAATGAGCAGTTCTTC. This encodes CASSPAGLAGYNEQFF.

This clonotype was counted a few times. V usage is TRBV14 and J usage is TRBJ2-1; D is ambiguous. Germline CDR1 and CDR2: SGHDN and FVKESK. Trimming left V 3 bases short and J 4 bases short, with 10 bases between. The CDR3 runs to 14 residues. The CDR3 reads CASSHGPTYNEQFF. CDR3 nucleotides: TGTGCCAGCAGCCACGGACCGACATACAATGAGCAGTTCTTC.

There are a few counts of this clonotype. The chain combines TRBV29-1 with TRBJ2-1; TRBD1 is a possible D gene (6 bases). Germline V gene sequence: CDR1 SQVTM, CDR2 ANQGSEA. V lost 7 bases to trimming and J lost 7 bases, with 17 bases between them. The CDR3 contains 13 residues. The CDR3 region has the DNA TGCAGCGCCGCAGGCCAGGGGAGTAATGAGCAGTTCTTC. Amino acids: CSAAGQGSNEQFF.

The chain uses TRBV7-8 and TRBJ1-4; 8 positions agree with TRBD1. The CDR3 is made up of 17 amino acids. Germline V gives CDR1 SGHVS, CDR2 FQNEAQ. After removal of 5 bases from V and 5 bases from J, the junction contained 13 bases not matched to a gene. Written as DNA, the CDR3 is TGTGCCAGCAGCCATAGGACAGGGCACCTGGGGAATGAAAAACTGTTTTTT. This sequence encodes CASSHRTGHLGNEKLFF.

V usage is TRBV10-3 and J usage is TRBJ2-3, with D perhaps given as TRBD1 or TRBD2 (5 bases each). The length of the CDR3 is 13 residues. Trimming took off 6 bases at V and 0 bases at J, with 7 bases between the two ends. Germline V gene lookup returns CDR1 ENHRY and CDR2 SYGVKD. The CDR3 DNA reads as TGTGCCATCAGGGGGGACAGCACAGATACGCAGTATTTT. The encoded protein is CAIRGDSTDTQYF.

Here the CDR3 DNA reads TGTGCCAGCAGCTTGGGTTATGCCGGTAATGAGCAGTTCTTC. Translated, it gives CASSLGYAGNEQFF. This chain links TRBV11-2 with TRBJ2-1; D unresolved. CDR1 is SGHAT, CDR2 FQNNGV, per germline. The CDR3 extends over 14 amino acids. The germline V and J ends were trimmed by 3 bases and 7 bases, with 13 bases remaining between them.

The rearrangement uses TRBV9 and TRBJ2-6; D is unclear. Trimming stripped 0 bases from V and 0 bases from J, with 4 bases between. Germline V CDR1 and CDR2: SGDLS, YYNGEE. The CDR3 length is 15 residues. DNA for the CDR3: TGTGCCAGCAGCGTAGACCTCTCTGGGGCCAACGTCCTGACTTTC. Protein product: CASSVDLSGANVLTF.

This clonotype was observed a few times. This sequence joins TRBV5-1 and TRBJ2-5, with TRBD1 matching over 10 bases. The J call may not be correct, given that the DNA end is closer to TRBJ2-7. The CDR3 runs 14 residues. The germline V gene encodes CDR1 SGHRS and CDR2 YFSETQ. The CDR3 reads CASSWDRGGYEQYF. The DNA for the CDR3 is TGCGCCAGCAGCTGGGACAGGGGAGGGTACGAGCAGTACTTC.

This clonotype was counted between two and nine times. The chain employs TRBV29-1 and TRBJ2-1, with TRBD1 matching 8 bases. V lost 4 bases, J lost 4 bases, and 6 bases stayed unmatched. Germline CDR1 reads SQVTM; CDR2 reads ANQGSEA. The CDR3 is 14 amino acids. The CDR3 sequence is CSVARTGTYNEQFF. The CDR3 DNA sequence: TGCAGCGTTGCTCGGACAGGGACTTACAATGAGCAGTTCTTC.

This clonotype was observed a few times. The V gene is TRBV12-3 or TRBV12-4, the J gene TRBJ2-7; TRBD2 aligns across 11 bases. CDR3 length: 16 amino acids. The junction had 10 bases not matched to a gene; V was cut back by 5 bases and J by 4 bases. CDR3 amino acids: CASSGLAGGRIYEQYF. As DNA, the CDR3 is TGTGCCAGCAGTGGGCTAGCGGGGGGCCGTATTTACGAGCAGTACTTC.

V gene TRBV6-1 combines with J gene TRBJ2-7; the D is unclear. The germline V and J ends were trimmed by 4 bases and 1 base, with 11 bases remaining between them. The CDR3 extends over 14 amino acids. Germline CDR1 MNHNS, CDR2 SASEGT. CDR3 bases: TGTGCCAGCAGTGTCGAGTACGATTCCTACGAGCAGTACTTC. The encoded protein is CASSVEYDSYEQYF.

V gene TRBV5-1 combines with J gene TRBJ2-5, with D possibly being TRBD2 (6 bases). V shed 5 bases and J shed 11 bases, with 22 bases lying between them. Germline CDR1 SGHRS, CDR2 YFSETQ. The CDR3 contains 14 residues. Here the CDR3 DNA reads TGCGCCAGCAGAACCGGGACTCCCAACGAAGAGCAGTACTTC. This encodes CASRTGTPNEEQYF.

This sequence joins TRBV30 and TRBJ2-7, with D unresolved. This CDR3 is 14 amino acids long. Trimming shortened V by 0 bases and J by 3 bases, and 12 bases separated the two germline ends. Germline lookup yields CDR1 GTSNPN and CDR2 SVGIG (reference sequence). CDR3 loop: CAWSVETGSYEQYF. CDR3 DNA: TGTGCCTGGAGTGTAGAGACTGGTAGCTACGAGCAGTACTTC.

This clonotype occurred a few times. This chain links TRBV7-2 with TRBJ2-3; a weak D match, TRBD2 (6 bases). There are 15 residues in the CDR3. The germline CDR1 and CDR2 sequences are SGHTA and FQGNSA. The ends were cut back, 3 bases at V and 3 bases at J, with 13 bases in the middle. CDR3: CASSFFGGVTDTQYF. The CDR3 DNA sequence: TGTGCCAGCAGCTTCTTCGGCGGGGTTACAGATACGCAGTATTTT.

At least ten counts were recorded for this clonotype. J is TRBJ1-4 and V is TRBV28, with D perhaps matching TRBD1 (6 bases). CDR3 length: 12 amino acids. Between the trimmed V and J ends, which lost 9 bases and 8 bases, there was a span of 13 bases. Germline CDR1 MDHEN, CDR2 SYDVKM. The CDR3 protein is CASWDTGEKLFF. The DNA of the CDR3 is TGTGCCAGTTGGGACACCGGGGAAAAACTGTTTTTT.

This rearrangement joins TRBV12-5 to TRBJ2-1, with a tentative D call TRBD2 (6 bases). The CDR3 covers 21 residues. Germline V lookup: CDR1 LGHNT, CDR2 FRNRAP. V was trimmed by 2 bases and J by 5 bases, leaving 31 bases between them. This CDR3 is CASGLSRRGGLLSGAHNEQFF. CDR3 DNA: TGTGCTAGTGGTTTGTCTCGGCGGGGTGGGCTCTTGTCCGGGGCACACAATGAGCAGTTCTTC.

CDR3 residues: CAWSVKGQLGNEQFF. The CDR3 DNA sequence: TGTGCCTGGAGTGTAAAAGGACAGCTTGGTAATGAGCAGTTCTTC. The gene calls are TRBV30 and TRBJ2-1, with D tentatively TRBD1 (6 bases). The CDR3 is 15 residues long. Trimming pared 0 bases from V and 7 bases from J, leaving 16 bases between. Looked up from germline, CDR1 is GTSNPN and CDR2 is SVGIG (reference sequence). Full variable domain (missing parts from reference TRBV30 and TRBJ2-1): SQTIHQWPATLVQPVGSPLSLECTVEGTSNPNLYWYRQAAGRGLQLLFYSVGIGQISSEVPQNLSASRPQDRQFILSSKKLLLSDSGFYLCAWSVKGQLGNEQFFGPGTRLTVL.

This clonotype has just a few counts. The rearrangement uses TRBV15 and TRBJ1-2; D remains ambiguous. The V and J ends lost 0 bases and 8 bases respectively, with 13 bases between them. This CDR3 has 14 amino acids. Germline values: CDR1 LNHNV, CDR2 YYDKDF (reference sequence). The CDR3 spells CATSREGSWQGYTF. The CDR3 nucleotides read TGTGCCACCAGCAGAGAAGGTTCCTGGCAAGGCTACACCTTC.

This clonotype was picked up a small number of times. J is TRBJ1-5 and V is TRBV6-1; possible D gene TRBD1, 5 bases. The V gene's germline CDR1 is MNHNS and CDR2 SASEGT. This CDR3 region has 15 residues. The germline V and J ends were trimmed by 5 bases and 1 base, with 12 bases remaining between them. The CDR3 loop reads CASSHQGKSNQPQHF. The CDR3 region has the DNA TGTGCCAGCAGTCACCAGGGAAAGAGCAATCAGCCCCAGCATTTT.

J is TRBJ2-5 and V is TRBV3-1; no clear D gene. CDR1 and CDR2 from the germline V gene are LGHDT and YNNKEL (reference sequence). The CDR3 has 17 residues. V lost 0 bases and J lost 1, with 15 bases in between. CDR3 amino acids: CASSQEASLGFQETQYF. The CDR3 coding sequence is TGTGCCAGCAGCCAAGAAGCGTCCCTGGGGTTCCAAGAGACCCAGTACTTC.

This clonotype was found a few times. This sequence joins TRBV7-8 and TRBJ1-5; 7 bases align to TRBD1. The V gene end was trimmed by 0 bases and the J gene end by 5 bases; junction bases not matched to a gene: 4. Germline V lookup: CDR1 SGHVS, CDR2 FQNEAQ. This CDR3 is 15 amino acids long. In nucleotides, the CDR3 is TGTGCCAGCAGCTTAGCCAGGACAGGATATCAGCCCCAGCATTTT. Protein: CASSLARTGYQPQHF.

This clonotype has just a few counts. This chain uses TRBV7-2 with TRBJ1-2; TRBD1 aligns across 10 bases. V was clipped by 0 bases and J by 6 bases; unmatched bases: 10. Germline V lookup: CDR1 SGHTA, CDR2 FQGNSA. The CDR3 length is 17 residues. CDR3 residues: CASSLALGDRGHDGYTF. For the CDR3, the DNA is TGTGCCAGCAGCTTAGCGCTTGGGGACAGGGGACACGATGGCTACACCTTC.

This clonotype was counted between two and nine times. This chain connects TRBV20-1 to TRBJ2-1, with TRBD1 as a possible D gene (6 bases). Germline assignment: CDR1 DFQATT and CDR2 SNEGSKA (reference sequence). The CDR3 sequence is 14 residues long. V lost 3 bases and J lost 1, with 10 bases in between. The CDR3 region is CSASVDRSYNEQFF. Written as DNA, the CDR3 is TGCAGTGCTAGTGTGGACAGATCCTACAATGAGCAGTTCTTC.

The chain has TRBV6-5 and TRBJ1-2; possibly TRBD1 for D (5 bases). Trimming removed 2 bases from V and 5 bases from J, with 15 bases in between. The CDR3 is 15 amino acids. Per germline, CDR1 MNHEY and CDR2 SVGAGI. CDR3 region: CASSYLQGGDYGYTF. The CDR3 nucleotides are TGTGCCAGCAGTTACCTCCAGGGTGGGGATTATGGCTACACCTTC.